One T cell receptor beta chain is described in this entry. What it binds is unknown. Libraries were prepared by immunoSEQ multiplex PCR; TCRdb keeps only in-frame clonotypes and omits some of them. The table shows 110,000 or so clones, with about 91% occurring only once. The data are from a study of T cell responses to AZD1222 COVID-19 vaccine. Findings and limits, study-wide: It was only after the peak T cell response that any repertoires were sampled.

Trimming left V 5 bases short and J 7 bases short, with 23 bases between. The CDR3 has 16 amino acids. Looked up from germline, CDR1 is MDHEN and CDR2 is SYDVKM. This chain connects TRBV28 to TRBJ1-2; the D gene is possibly TRBD1 (6 bases). Sequencing was performed on peripheral blood, taken 28 days after the second AZD1222 dose. The receptor comes from an adult who received the AZD1222 COVID-19 vaccine. The CDR3 is CASSQGGVTDRSGYTF. The CDR3 coding sequence is TGTGCCAGCAGTCAAGGGGGGGTGACAGATCGGAGTGGCTACACCTTC.